This T cell receptor (beta chain) was captured by sequencing in a study of blood T cell repertoires in COVID-19. Assay: immunoSEQ multiplex PCR; the TCRdb copy retains only in-frame clones and omits some. The sample carries 95,000 to 150,000 clones, about 81% recorded once. The ends were cut back, 5 bases at V and 4 bases at J, with 17 bases in the middle. Germline assignment: CDR1 SEHNR and CDR2 FQNEAQ (reference sequence). The CDR3 is made up of 15 amino acids. This clone turned up a few times. The sequenced material came from peripheral blood. The sequence came from a woman between 50 and 59 years old with acute or convalescent COVID-19. The chain links TRBV7-9 to TRBJ1-2; D gene ambiguous. DNA of the CDR3: TGTGCCAGCAGCCTCCGAGAGGCTCCTGTCTATGGCTACACCTTC. Protein: CASSLREAPVYGYTF.